The clone carrying this T cell receptor (beta chain) appeared a single time. Its matching antigen is unknown. Peripheral blood genomic DNA, not sorted cells or RNA, was the template. Rearranged V-D-J TRB sequences were amplified with a mixed TRB-A/B primer pool. One entry per CDR3 protein results from TCRdb running MiXCR on the multiplex PCR reads. The table records thousands of distinct CDR3 sequences, roughly 45% of them present only once. This specimen belongs to a study of T cell repertoires in aging, cancer and after chemotherapy. Study-level information: Chronic lymphocytic leukemia patients on fludarabine- or bendamustine-based regimens gave paired samples before and after chemotherapy. The study, taken as a whole, reports: In each cancer cohort, median generation probability increased across chemotherapy, suggesting thymic output rebounded. Age-matched healthy donors had significantly more diverse, less clonal blood TCR repertoires than untreated cancer patients.

Germline V gives CDR1 SGHDT, CDR2 YYEEEE. The ends were cut back, 2 bases at V and 5 bases at J, with 8 bases in the middle. The length of the CDR3 is 13 residues. The chain recombines TRBV5-6 with TRBJ1-5; D gene uncertain. The receptor's source is a human donor with a blood cancer. The sample consisted of blood. The CDR3 bases are TGTGCCAGCAGCTTTACGCCCGATCAGCCCCAGCATTTT. Translation: CASSFTPDQPQHF.